This TCR beta chain is drawn from a study of control samples from healthy donors and cancer patients. Sequencing used immunoSEQ multiplex PCR; TCRdb keeps in-frame clones, though not all of them. In the table there are fewer than 95,000 clones, around 86% of which are singletons. The germline V gene has CDR1 SGHTA and CDR2 FQGNSA. This CDR3 is built from 12 residues. V lost 5 bases, J lost 11 bases, and 15 bases lay in between. The sequence was collected from a man aged 25-40 years in good health. The chain employs TRBV7-2 and TRBJ1-1, with D possibly matching TRBD1 (5 bases). The sequenced sample consisted of blood. The CDR3 bases are TGTGCCAGCAGCAAACAGGCTCTTCGCGCTTTCTTT. This sequence encodes CASSKQALRAFF.